This T cell receptor (beta chain) was observed in a study of siplizumab effects on memory and regulatory T cells. Broader study findings: Proliferating siplizumab-cultured Tregs lacked confirmed suppressive function. Mappable alloreactive CD4+ clones averaged around 69% Treg-derived with siplizumab versus less than 30% in controls. Naive T cells looked more diverse than memory cells, and they looked like major contributors to the alloresponse.

The repertoire was sequenced with immunoSEQ multiplex PCR; TCRdb's copy has only in-frame clones and lacks some. Of some 70,000 clones listed, roughly 88% are singletons. The length of the CDR3 is 14 residues. The V and J ends lost 0 bases and 2 bases respectively, with 8 bases between them. Germline values: CDR1 SGHNT, CDR2 YENEEA. As concerns this clone: Its antigen is not known.

This TCR came from a human donor in good health. Sequencing was carried out using Tregs sorted from blood. The J gene is TRBJ2-7, the V gene TRBV11-3; D uncertain. CDR3 amino acids: CASSLDRRTYEQYF. As DNA, the CDR3 is TGTGCCAGCAGCTTAGATCGACGGACCTACGAGCAGTACTTC.